This TCR beta chain originates from a study of blood T cell repertoires in COVID-19. The overall study: Material from acute and convalescent COVID-19 was sourced from the United States, Italy and Spain. Sample material is recorded as cDNA or gDNA derived from T cells, B-cell-depleted T cells, or PBMCs.

Clones were read by immunoSEQ multiplex PCR, and TCRdb kept only the in-frame ones, dropping some. Of about 220,000 clones listed, approximately 83% are singletons. Germline-derived CDR1 and CDR2 are ENHRY and SYGVKD. This CDR3 has 16 amino acids. Trimming took 7 bases from V and 3 from J; bases not matched to a gene: 14. V is TRBV10-3 and J is TRBJ1-1; 7 bases are a match to TRBD1. This TCR was recovered from a woman aged 55-75 years who had recovered from COVID-19. Sequences were obtained from PBMCs or T cells enriched from blood (not recorded which). CDR3 sequence reads: CAIMSRGDTLDTEAFF. Here the CDR3 DNA reads TGTGCCATCATGAGCAGGGGGGATACCTTGGACACTGAAGCTTTCTTT.